This is a list of T cell receptor beta chains from one sample in a study of CD8+ T cells in alopecia areata. Profiling relied on immunoSEQ multiplex PCR, and the TCRdb table lists in-frame clones only, not all of them. This repertoire shows around 150,000 clones, approximately 80% found once; its top ten account for about 25%. The material was CD8+ T cells sorted from blood, obtained at week 4, from a patient treated with tofacitinib. The receptors were sampled from a human donor with alopecia areata. Each CDR3 is given with its conserved first and last residue. The D gene is left open where the match is weak. Part of the rows lack a size; the others show once, few, many or a class for expanded clones.

v_call,clone_size,d_call,j_call,cdr3_aa,cdr3_nt
TRBV23-1,NA,NA,TRBJ1-1,CASSQRRAPNTEAFF,TGCGCCAGCAGTCAAAGGAGGGCACCTAACACTGAAGCTTTCTTT
TRBV19,NA,NA,TRBJ2-7,CASSIVGSYEQYF,TGTGCCAGTAGTATAGTTGGGAGCTACGAGCAGTACTTC
TRBV4-1,few,TRBD1,TRBJ2-5,CASSLGTGRPGQETQYF,TGCGCCAGCAGCCTGGGGACAGGGAGGCCGGGGCAAGAGACCCAGTACTTC
TRBV5-6,NA,NA,TRBJ2-3,CASSSGADTQYF,TGTGCCAGCAGCTCGGGGGCAGATACGCAGTATTTT
TRBV7-9,few,TRBD2,TRBJ2-1,CASSLSGGAGNEQFF,TGTGCCAGCAGCCTTAGCGGGGGGGCTGGAAATGAGCAGTTCTTC
TRBV4-3,once,NA,TRBJ2-2,CASRTEFANTGELFF,TGCGCCAGCAGGACGGAATTTGCGAACACCGGGGAGCTGTTTTTT
TRBV2,NA,TRBD2,TRBJ2-1,CASSASGLPYNEQFF,TGTGCCAGCAGTGCTAGCGGGTTGCCCTACAATGAGCAGTTCTTC
TRBV7-9,NA,NA,TRBJ1-4,CASRDGNNEKLFF,TGTGCCAGCCGGGACGGAAATAATGAAAAACTGTTTTTT
TRBV11-2,NA,NA,TRBJ2-3,CASSLESNTQYF,TGTGCCAGCAGCTTAGAGTCAAATACGCAGTATTTT
TRBV7-3,many,NA,TRBJ2-7,CASSSDSLEQYF,TGTGCCAGCAGCTCGGACTCCCTGGAGCAGTACTTC
TRBV19,NA,TRBD1,TRBJ1-1,CASTPPDRWNTEAFF,TGTGCCAGTACCCCCCCGGACAGGTGGAACACTGAAGCTTTCTTT
TRBV25-1,few,NA,TRBJ2-3,CASSERVYSTDTQYF,TGTGCCAGCAGTGAAAGGGTTTATAGCACAGATACGCAGTATTTT
TRBV7-8,NA,TRBD2,TRBJ2-1,CASSLGTSGAVGTSYNEQFF,TGTGCCAGCAGCTTAGGGACTAGCGGGGCGGTGGGGACCTCCTACAATGAGCAGTTCTTC
TRBV7-2,once,TRBD2,TRBJ2-3,CASSLYTGGADTQYF,TGTGCCAGCAGCTTATATACCGGGGGGGCAGATACGCAGTATTTT
TRBV4-2,NA,TRBD2,TRBJ2-1,CASSQGELAAHSYNEQFF,TGTGCCAGCAGCCAAGGGGAACTAGCGGCCCACTCCTACAATGAGCAGTTCTTC
TRBV6-5,NA,TRBD2,TRBJ2-5,CASTHSGGTQETQYF,TGTGCCAGCACCCATAGCGGGGGGACACAAGAGACCCAGTACTTC
TRBV11-2,once,NA,TRBJ2-7,CASSLSVFYEQYF,TGTGCCAGCAGCTTATCTGTTTTCTACGAGCAGTACTTC
TRBV6-5,NA,NA,TRBJ2-1,CASSPPGYNEQFF,TGTGCCAGCAGCCCACCGGGATACAATGAGCAGTTCTTC
TRBV19,few,TRBD1,TRBJ1-2,CAIDRGSYGYTF,TGTGCCATCGACAGGGGAAGTTATGGCTACACCTTC
TRBV7-8,NA,NA,TRBJ1-4,CASSFVQEGEKLFF,TGTGCCAGCAGCTTCGTACAGGAGGGTGAAAAACTGTTTTTT
TRBV2,NA,TRBD1,TRBJ2-7,CASSDRGYEQYF,TGTGCCAGCAGTGACAGGGGGTACGAGCAGTACTTC
TRBV7-9,once,TRBD1,TRBJ2-5,CASSTTDRGLETQYF,TGTGCCAGCAGCACCACGGACAGGGGGCTTGAGACCCAGTACTTC
TRBV19,medium-sized,TRBD1,TRBJ1-1,CASSMQGAAEAFF,TGTGCCAGTAGTATGCAGGGGGCGGCTGAAGCTTTCTTT
TRBV9,NA,TRBD2,TRBJ2-7,CASSGQAGASSYEQYF,TGTGCCAGCAGCGGACAAGCGGGAGCCAGCTCCTACGAGCAGTACTTC
TRBV30,once,NA,TRBJ2-3,CAWSTLGPDTQYF,TGTGCCTGGAGTACCCTAGGCCCAGATACGCAGTATTTT
TRBV4-3,NA,NA,TRBJ2-5,CASSQDSGPRETQYF,TGCGCCAGCAGCCAAGACTCCGGTCCAAGGGAGACCCAGTACTTC
TRBV7-2,NA,NA,TRBJ2-6,CASSLGSSGANVLTF,TGTGCCAGCAGCTTAGGATCGTCTGGGGCCAACGTCCTGACTTTC
TRBV27,NA,TRBD1,TRBJ2-2,CASSLTGPDTGELFF,TGTGCCAGCAGTCTGACAGGGCCTGACACCGGGGAGCTGTTTTTT
TRBV29-1,few,TRBD1,TRBJ2-1,CSVKTGATEQFF,TGCAGCGTTAAGACAGGGGCGACTGAGCAGTTCTTC
TRBV7-2,NA,NA,TRBJ2-1,CASSLDPINEQFF,TGTGCCAGCAGCTTAGATCCGATCAATGAGCAGTTCTTC